These 27 T cell receptor beta chains came from one sample sequenced in a study of tumor-infiltrating lymphocytes in localized non-small cell lung cancer. Only in-frame clones appear in the TCRdb table, and some are missing; sequencing was by immunoSEQ multiplex PCR. The sample contains over 12,000 clones, 80% to 90% of which appear only once. Sequencing was done on a sample of lung tumor tissue. These receptors all stem from a human donor with non-small cell lung cancer.

This sequence joins TRBV7-2 and TRBJ1-1; D ambiguous. Germline V gene data show CDR1 as SGHTA and CDR2 as FQGNSA. The length of the CDR3 is 13 residues. V was clipped by 1 base and J by 1 base, with 4 bases between them. The CDR3 loop reads CASSLEGNTEAFF. CDR3 coding DNA: TGTGCCAGCAGCTTAGAGGGGAACACTGAAGCTTTCTTT. Drawing the rest from reference TRBV7-2 and TRBJ1-1, the complete variable domain is GAGVSQSPSNKVTEKGKDVELRCDPISGHTALYWYRQSLGQGLEFLIYFQGNSAPDKSGLPSDRFSAERTGGSVSTLTIQRTQQEDSAVYLCASSLEGNTEAFFGQGTRLTVV.

This chain joins TRBV2 and TRBJ2-3, with D perhaps TRBD1 (6 bases). V lost 6 bases to trimming and J lost 8 bases, with 21 bases between them. In germline, CDR1 is SNHLY, CDR2 FYNNEI. CDR3 length equals 15 residues. The DNA of the CDR3 is TGTGCCAGCAGGGCCGGGGCAGGGGTAAGTGGTACGCAGTATTTT. Its protein product is CASRAGAGVSGTQYF.

V and J are TRBV27 and TRBJ1-4; 8 bases align to TRBD1. The CDR3 has 17 residues. Germline V gene lookup returns CDR1 MNHEY and CDR2 SMNVEV (reference sequence). Unmatched junction bases numbered 10, after V lost 4 bases and J lost 3 bases. The CDR3 bases are TGTGCCAGCAGTTCTCAGGGGGCGCGGATCCCTAATGAAAAACTGTTTTTT. As protein: CASSSQGARIPNEKLFF.

The chain employs TRBV29-1 and TRBJ1-1; weak D call: TRBD1 (5 bases). The CDR3 is made up of 12 amino acids. Germline assignment: CDR1 SQVTM and CDR2 ANQGSEA. The V end lost 7 bases, the J end lost 10 bases, and 19 bases lay between the germline ends. In DNA, the CDR3 is TGCAGCGGTGGCCTCGTAGGGACCCCAGCTTTCTTT. It encodes CSGGLVGTPAFF.

The V and J genes are TRBV2 and TRBJ2-1; tentative D call: TRBD1 (6 bases). CDR1 is SNHLY and CDR2 is FYNNEI in the germline V gene. This CDR3 region has 11 residues. V lost 9 bases and J 6 bases, leaving 9 bases between the germline ends. The CDR3 DNA reads TGTGCCAGGGACAGAGGCAATGAGCAGTTCTTC. Its translation is CARDRGNEQFF.

This clone was counted once. This rearrangement joins TRBV7-8 to TRBJ2-3, with 13 positions matching TRBD2. The V and J ends lost 5 bases and 7 bases, in that order; junction bases with no gene match: 15. The length of the CDR3 is 18 residues. Germline loops: CDR1 SGHVS, CDR2 FQNEAQ. As DNA, the CDR3 is TGTGCCAGCAGCCAGCAGAGAGGACTAGCGGGGGTATTGTATACGCAGTATTTT. It codes for CASSQQRGLAGVLYTQYF.

This CDR3 is CASSPGLAGASGFQETQYF. The CDR3 nucleotides read TGCGCCAGCAGCCCCGGACTAGCGGGGGCATCAGGGTTCCAAGAGACCCAGTACTTC. The chain joins TRBV5-1 to TRBJ2-5; 13 bases agree with TRBD2. CDR1 is SGHRS and CDR2 is YFSETQ in the germline V gene. V shed 4 bases, J shed 1 base, and the junction held 13 bases outside the gene matches. The CDR3 covers 19 residues.

V gene TRBV2 combines with J gene TRBJ2-7; D unclear. Per germline, CDR1 SNHLY and CDR2 FYNNEI. This CDR3 region has 11 residues. V was shortened by 6 bases and J by 3 bases, with 6 bases between the two germline ends. The CDR3 nucleotides are TGTGCCAGCAGCTCCATCTACGAGCAGTACTTC. This codes for CASSSIYEQYF.

The J gene is TRBJ1-3, the V gene TRBV7-9, with D possibly matching TRBD1 (5 bases). CDR1 and CDR2 (germline): SEHNR, FQNEAQ (reference sequence). V was cut by 6 bases and J by 6 bases, with 12 bases left in between. This CDR3 contains 13 residues. The CDR3: CASRQGGENTIYF. As DNA, the CDR3 is TGTGCCAGCAGGCAGGGAGGGGAAAACACCATATATTTT.

The chain links TRBV7-2 to TRBJ2-3, with TRBD2 identical over 9 bases. Germline assignment: CDR1 SGHTA and CDR2 FQGNSA. Trimming removed 1 base from V and 2 bases from J; junction bases left unmatched: 1. The CDR3 has 15 residues. CDR3 in DNA: TGTGCCAGCAGCTTAGTAGCGGGAGTCACAGATACGCAGTATTTT. It translates to CASSLVAGVTDTQYF.

J is TRBJ1-2 and V is TRBV30; 7 nucleotides align to TRBD1. The CDR3 sequence is 13 residues long. The trim removed 2 bases at V and 5 bases at J, leaving 5 bases unmatched. Germline V CDR1 and CDR2: GTSNPN, SVGIG (reference sequence). CDR3 residues: CAWSSGQTYGYTF. Here the CDR3 DNA reads TGTGCCTGGAGTTCGGGACAGACTTATGGCTACACCTTC.

The rearrangement joins TRBV28 to TRBJ2-6, with a weak D call TRBD1 (5 bases). Germline CDR1 is MDHEN and CDR2 is SYDVKM. The CDR3 totals 18 residues. Trimming took off 3 bases at V and 4 bases at J, with 19 bases between the two ends. The CDR3 protein is CASSFVYGQGSGANVLTF. DNA of the CDR3: TGTGCCAGCAGTTTTGTTTATGGTCAGGGATCGGGGGCCAACGTCCTGACTTTC.

This clone was found a few times. The chain is built from TRBV19 and TRBJ1-1; a possible D gene is TRBD1 (5 bases). The CDR3 totals 12 residues. Germline loops: CDR1 LNHDA, CDR2 SQIVND (reference sequence). V was clipped by 9 bases and J by 4 bases, with 12 bases between them. CDR3 DNA sequence: TGTGCCAGCGGGGCGCCGGGCACTGAAGCTTTCTTT. This encodes CASGAPGTEAFF.

This chain uses TRBV6-4 with TRBJ2-1; 10 bases align to TRBD2. The CDR3 has 16 residues. V was clipped by 6 bases and J by 4 bases; unmatched bases: 9. Germline V gives CDR1 MRHNA, CDR2 SNTAGT. This chain's CDR3 is CASSPGLAEKYNEQFF. The CDR3 DNA is TGTGCCAGCAGCCCCGGACTAGCGGAGAAATACAATGAGCAGTTCTTC.

This chain uses TRBV28 with TRBJ1-1; D is unresolved. CDR1 is MDHEN and CDR2 is SYDVKM in the germline V gene. V lost 3 bases to trimming and J lost 5 bases, with 7 bases between them. This CDR3 is 12 amino acids long. The DNA of the CDR3 is TGTGCCAGCAGTTTTGTGGGTACTGAAGCTTTCTTT. Translation gives CASSFVGTEAFF. The full variable domain, rest sourced from reference TRBV28 and TRBJ1-1, is DVKVTQSSRYLVKRTGEKVFLECVQDMDHENMFWYRQDPGLGLRLIYFSYDVKMKEKGDIPEGYSVSREKKERFSLILESASTNQTSMYLCASSFVGTEAFFGQGTRLTVV.

The chain combines TRBV7-2 with TRBJ2-7, with D tentatively TRBD2 (5 bases). This CDR3 region has 16 residues. Per germline, CDR1 SGHTA and CDR2 FQGNSA. The ends were cut back, 5 bases at V and 9 bases at J, with 26 bases in the middle. The CDR3 coding sequence is TGTGCCAGCAGCCCCGGTCCAGCGGAGCTTACGAAGGGGCAGTACTTC. Its translation: CASSPGPAELTKGQYF. Full variable domain (rest looked up from reference TRBV7-2 and TRBJ2-7): GAGVSQSPSNKVTEKGKDVELRCDPISGHTALYWYRQSLGQGLEFLIYFQGNSAPDKSGLPSDRFSAERTGGSVSTLTIQRTQQEDSAVYLCASSPGPAELTKGQYFGPGTRLTVT.

CDR3 protein: CASSFTANPGSGETQYF. DNA for the CDR3: TGTGCCAGCAGCTTCACGGCGAACCCGGGGTCGGGGGAGACCCAGTACTTC. The chain combines TRBV7-9 with TRBJ2-5, with TRBD2 as a possible D gene (5 bases). The germline V gene has CDR1 SEHNR and CDR2 FQNEAQ (reference sequence). Trimming stripped 3 bases from V and 5 bases from J, with 22 bases between. CDR3 length: 17 residues.

The gene calls are TRBV19 and TRBJ1-5; unclear D gene. Germline lookup yields CDR1 LNHDA and CDR2 SQIVND (reference sequence). CDR3 length: 13 residues. Trimming shortened V by 2 bases and J by 6 bases, and 8 bases separated the two germline ends. In DNA form, the CDR3 reads TGTGCCAGTAGTATATCCCCAGTTCAGCCCCAGCATTTT. Translating it yields CASSISPVQPQHF.

The chain employs TRBV5-1 and TRBJ2-1, with 8 bases lining up with TRBD2. Trimming removed 2 bases from V and 5 bases from J; junction bases left unmatched: 6. CDR1 and CDR2 from the germline V gene are SGHRS and YFSETQ. This CDR3 comprises 15 residues. CDR3 loop: CASSLYSGDNNEQFF. CDR3 coding DNA: TGCGCCAGCAGCTTATATAGCGGGGACAACAATGAGCAGTTCTTC.

V and J are TRBV4-1 and TRBJ2-7, with 8 bases lining up with TRBD1. Germline V gene lookup returns CDR1 MGHRA and CDR2 YSYEKL. The V segment lost 5 bases and the J segment 5 bases; nucleotides outside the gene matches: 5. The CDR3 runs to 13 residues. CDR3 in amino acids: CASSVRTGHEQYF. In nucleotides, the CDR3 is TGCGCCAGCAGCGTACGGACAGGGCACGAGCAGTACTTC.

This clone was observed once. The chain has TRBV5-1 and TRBJ1-1; perhaps TRBD1 as D (5 bases). Looked up from germline, CDR1 is SGHRS and CDR2 is YFSETQ. The CDR3 sequence is 13 residues long. Trimming cost V 3 bases and J 0 bases, with 6 bases left between them. CDR3 DNA sequence: TGCGCCAGCAGCTGGGGGGTGAACACTGAAGCTTTCTTT. As protein: CASSWGVNTEAFF.

The chain uses TRBV6-6 and TRBJ2-5; perhaps TRBD1 as D (5 bases). The assigned J gene may be wrong: the sequence end matches TRBJ2-7 better. From germline, CDR1 is MNHNY and CDR2 SVGAGI (reference sequence). The CDR3 spans 14 residues. The CDR3 spells CASSMGQGMYEQYF. The CDR3 DNA reads as TGTGCCAGCAGTATGGGGCAGGGAATGTACGAGCAGTACTTC.

The chain links TRBV11-2 to TRBJ2-7; 11 bases agree with TRBD1. J lost 0 bases, V lost 6 bases, and 4 bases had no gene match. The germline CDR1 and CDR2 sequences are SGHAT and FQNNGV. The CDR3 length is 15 residues. The CDR3 loop is CASRPGQGGSYEQYF. CDR3 coding DNA: TGTGCCAGCAGACCGGGACAGGGGGGCTCCTACGAGCAGTACTTC.

This chain joins TRBV19 and TRBJ1-5, with TRBD1 identical over 7 bases. The CDR3 sequence is 16 residues long. Germline V gene sequence: CDR1 LNHDA, CDR2 SQIVND (reference sequence). The junction had 16 bases not matched to a gene; V was cut back by 7 bases and J by 7 bases. The CDR3 DNA reads as TGTGCCAGTAAGAAGGGGGCCTTCGGTGGACAACAGCCCCAGCATTTT. It is translated as CASKKGAFGGQQPQHF.

The rearrangement joins TRBV5-6 to TRBJ1-3; maybe TRBD1 (6 bases). Trimming removed 6 bases from V and 3 bases from J, with 13 bases in between. Per the germline V gene, CDR1 is SGHDT and CDR2 is YYEEEE. This CDR3 region has 14 residues. In DNA form, the CDR3 reads TGTGCCAGCAAGGAACAGGGTCTTGGAAACACCATATATTTT. Its translation: CASKEQGLGNTIYF. Full variable domain (outside the CDR3, taken from reference TRBV5-6 and TRBJ1-3): DAGVTQSPTHLIKTRGQQVTLRCSPKSGHDTVSWYQQALGQGPQFIFQYYEEEERQRGNFPDRFSGHQFPNYSSELNVNALLLGDSALYLCASKEQGLGNTIYFGEGSWLTVV.

J is TRBJ2-1 and V is TRBV7-2; D is unclear. Germline values: CDR1 SGHTA, CDR2 FQGNSA. The CDR3 has 11 amino acids. Trimming shortened V by 0 bases and J by 14 bases, and 8 bases separated the two germline ends. The CDR3 loop is CASSLAPLKFF. In DNA form, the CDR3 reads TGTGCCAGCAGCTTAGCTCCCCTGAAGTTCTTC.

J is TRBJ1-1 and V is TRBV5-1; tentatively, D is TRBD1 (6 bases). This CDR3 comprises 13 residues. The ends were cut back, 2 bases at V and 5 bases at J, with 10 bases in the middle. Germline CDR1 and CDR2: SGHRS and YFSETQ. CDR3 amino acids: CASSFWGATEAFF. DNA of the CDR3: TGCGCCAGCAGCTTTTGGGGGGCTACTGAAGCTTTCTTT.